Listed below are T cell receptor beta chains from one sample, sequenced in a study of cytomegalovirus exposure and HLA in healthy donors. The repertoire was sequenced with immunoSEQ multiplex PCR; TCRdb's copy has only in-frame clones and lacks some. In the table there are 100,000 to 150,000 clones, about 77% of which are singletons. Sample: PBMCs. The receptors originated from a woman in her thirties or forties in good health and CMV-seronegative. CDR3s include the opening cysteine and the closing phenylalanine or tryptophan. A D gene is named only where the DNA matches it firmly. Clone size is given for some rows only: seen once, a few or many times, or a class if the clone is expanded.

TRBV5-8	-	TRBJ2-3	-	CASSRNKVQRGTDTQYF	TGTGCCAGCAGTCGAAACAAGGTCCAGCGGGGCACAGATACGCAGTATTTT
TRBV11-2	-	TRBJ1-1	-	CASSLDPYTEAFF	TGTGCCAGCAGCTTAGACCCATACACTGAAGCTTTCTTT
TRBV7-8	TRBD1	TRBJ1-4	-	CASSLSTGQGAEKLFF	TGTGCCAGCAGCTTATCTACGGGACAGGGTGCTGAAAAACTGTTTTTT
TRBV9	-	TRBJ2-2	-	CASSPGTNTGELFF	TGTGCCAGCAGCCCAGGGACGAACACCGGGGAGCTGTTTTTT
TRBV5-1	-	TRBJ1-5	once	CASSLDGAPGQPQHF	TGCGCCAGCAGCTTGGACGGAGCCCCCGGGCAGCCCCAGCATTTT
TRBV7-9	-	TRBJ1-2	-	CASSRDIFNYGYTF	TGTGCCAGCAGCAGGGACATCTTTAACTATGGCTACACCTTC
TRBV6-1	-	TRBJ1-6	-	CASVVDLVNSPLHF	TGTGCCAGCGTCGTTGATCTAGTAAATTCACCCCTCCACTTT
TRBV11-2	TRBD1	TRBJ1-6	-	CASSLAGQANYNSPLHF	TGTGCCAGCAGCTTAGCGGGACAGGCGAACTATAATTCACCCCTCCACTTT
TRBV27	-	TRBJ2-7	-	CASSLSPPYEQYF	TGTGCCAGCAGTTTATCCCCTCCGTACGAGCAGTACTTC
TRBV5-1	-	TRBJ1-1	-	CASSPPARGKTEAFF	TGCGCCAGCAGCCCGCCGGCACGAGGGAAAACTGAAGCTTTCTTT
TRBV9	-	TRBJ2-2	-	CASSAWAANTGELFF	TGTGCCAGCAGTGCCTGGGCAGCCAACACCGGGGAGCTGTTTTTT
TRBV5-1	-	TRBJ1-1	-	CASSSIDSKTEAFF	TGCGCCAGCAGCTCGATTGACAGCAAGACTGAAGCTTTCTTT
TRBV7-9	-	TRBJ1-2	-	CASSLTGDNYGYTF	TGTGCCAGCAGCTTAACCGGAGATAACTATGGCTACACCTTC
TRBV5-1	TRBD1	TRBJ1-1	few	CASSTGQRWTEAFF	TGCGCCAGCAGCACGGGACAGAGATGGACTGAAGCTTTCTTT
TRBV6-1	TRBD1	TRBJ1-2	-	CASKTDRGYGYTF	TGTGCCAGCAAGACGGACAGGGGCTATGGCTACACCTTC
TRBV12-5	-	TRBJ1-1	-	CASGLGGYTEAFF	TGTGCTAGTGGTTTGGGAGGGTACACTGAAGCTTTCTTT
TRBV28	TRBD2	TRBJ2-7	-	CASSFPAHWLAEHYEQYF	TGTGCCAGCAGTTTCCCAGCACATTGGCTAGCGGAACACTACGAGCAGTACTTC
TRBV4-3	-	TRBJ1-1	once	CASSQEFYRESANTEAFF	TGCGCCAGCAGCCAAGAATTTTACAGGGAATCAGCGAACACTGAAGCTTTCTTT
TRBV27	-	TRBJ1-1	-	CASSLAGQNTEAFF	TGTGCCAGCAGTTTAGCTGGACAGAACACTGAAGCTTTCTTT
TRBV4-2	-	TRBJ1-5	-	CASSQEPGPNNQPQHF	TGTGCCAGCAGCCAGGAACCGGGTCCAAACAATCAGCCCCAGCATTTT
TRBV10-3	TRBD1	TRBJ2-1	-	CAIKGQGYNEQFF	TGTGCCATCAAGGGACAGGGATACAATGAGCAGTTCTTC
TRBV6-5	TRBD1	TRBJ1-1	-	CASSQQGAGTEAFF	TGTGCCAGCAGCCAACAGGGGGCTGGGACTGAAGCTTTCTTT
TRBV6-5	-	TRBJ1-3	few	CASSYSSPGNTIYF	TGTGCCAGCAGTTACTCGTCTCCCGGAAACACCATATATTTT
TRBV18	TRBD2	TRBJ2-5	-	CASSTTSGSQETQYF	TGTGCCAGCTCGACAACTAGCGGGTCCCAAGAGACCCAGTACTTC
TRBV11-2	-	TRBJ1-5	-	CASSLDEGQPQHF	TGTGCCAGCAGCTTAGATGAGGGTCAGCCCCAGCATTTT
TRBV4-3	-	TRBJ2-2	-	CASSRTSSRQSGAGELFF	TGCGCCAGCAGCCGCACCTCGAGCCGACAGTCTGGGGCCGGGGAGCTGTTTTTT
TRBV7-9	-	TRBJ1-6	-	CASSPPGRGYNSPLHF	TGTGCCAGCAGTCCACCCGGGAGGGGCTATAATTCACCCCTCCACTTT
TRBV6-5	-	TRBJ2-2	-	CASRPFGYTGELFF	TGTGCCAGCAGACCCTTCGGGTACACCGGGGAGCTGTTTTTT
TRBV11-2	-	TRBJ1-2	once	CASSPRQHFYGYTF	TGTGCCAGCAGCCCCCGACAGCACTTTTATGGCTACACCTTC
TRBV7-9	-	TRBJ1-4	-	CASSFAAAVNEKLFF	TGTGCCAGCAGCTTTGCGGCGGCCGTTAATGAAAAACTGTTTTTT
TRBV4-3	-	TRBJ2-7	-	CASSLATGLNSYEQYF	TGCGCCAGCAGCCTCGCGACAGGATTAAACTCCTACGAGCAGTACTTC
TRBV7-9	-	TRBJ1-6	-	CSSSFNPDITSSYNSPLHF	TGTTCCAGCAGCTTTAATCCGGACATAACAAGCTCCTATAATTCACCCCTCCACTTT
TRBV7-9	-	TRBJ1-1	few	CSSSLRRGPMNTEAFF	TGTTCCAGCAGCTTAAGGAGGGGACCCATGAACACTGAAGCTTTCTTT
TRBV7-2	-	TRBJ2-4	few	CASSFSPTENIQYF	TGTGCCAGCAGCTTCTCGCCGACAGAAAACATTCAGTACTTC
TRBV5-6	-	TRBJ1-2	-	CASSYPGDYGYTF	TGTGCCAGCAGCTATCCCGGGGACTATGGCTACACCTTC
TRBV7-6	TRBD2	TRBJ2-5	few	CASSLSGGALGTQYF	TGTGCCAGCAGCTTATCCGGGGGGGCCCTGGGGACCCAGTACTTC
TRBV19	-	TRBJ1-6	-	CASRGIAVSPLHF	TGTGCCAGTCGAGGGATAGCAGTTTCACCCCTCCACTTT
TRBV10-3	TRBD1	TRBJ1-5	-	CAISPGQGNQPQHF	TGTGCCATCAGTCCGGGACAGGGCAATCAGCCCCAGCATTTT
TRBV7-9	-	TRBJ1-3	-	CASSLQGYVNTIYF	TGTGCCAGCAGCTTACAGGGCTACGTGAACACCATATATTTT
TRBV6-5	-	TRBJ2-7	-	CASSYSGGPSYEQYF	TGTGCCAGCAGTTACTCGGGGGGTCCCTCCTACGAGCAGTACTTC
TRBV7-2	TRBD1	TRBJ2-2	-	CASSQDRGSGELFF	TGTGCCAGCAGCCAGGACAGGGGGTCCGGGGAGCTGTTTTTT
TRBV9	-	TRBJ1-2	few	CASSEMGRRDYGYTF	TGTGCCAGCAGCGAGATGGGAAGGAGGGACTATGGCTACACCTTC
TRBV7-6	TRBD2	TRBJ2-5	-	CASSLLGAGGNQETQYF	TGTGCCAGCAGCTTGTTAGGGGCGGGGGGTAACCAAGAGACCCAGTACTTC
TRBV2	TRBD1	TRBJ1-6	-	CASSPQGAVFDSSPLHF	TGTGCCAGCAGCCCACAGGGGGCCGTCTTTGATAGTTCACCCCTCCACTTT
TRBV28	-	TRBJ1-1	-	CASSPSNTEAFF	TGTGCCAGCAGCCCTTCCAACACTGAAGCTTTCTTT
TRBV28	-	TRBJ1-3	-	CASSLSRSFSGNTIYF	TGTGCCAGCAGTTTATCTCGGTCTTTCTCTGGAAACACCATATATTTT
TRBV25-1	TRBD1	TRBJ1-1	few	CASSGDRMNTEAFF	TGTGCCAGCAGTGGGGACAGAATGAACACTGAAGCTTTCTTT
TRBV19	TRBD1	TRBJ1-4	few	CASSVQGGNEKLFF	TGTGCCAGTAGTGTACAGGGGGGTAATGAAAAACTGTTTTTT
TRBV7-2	-	TRBJ2-7	-	CASSLSGQYYEQYF	TGTGCCAGCAGCTTATCGGGACAATACTACGAGCAGTACTTC
TRBV25-1	TRBD1	TRBJ1-2	-	CASSALRQGDPDGYTF	TGTGCCAGCAGTGCATTACGACAGGGGGACCCCGATGGCTACACCTTC
TRBV6-5	TRBD1	TRBJ1-5	-	CASSYDRGLNQPQHF	TGTGCCAGCAGTTACGACAGGGGGCTCAATCAGCCCCAGCATTTT
TRBV6-5	-	TRBJ1-1	-	CASSEPGRGTEAFF	TGTGCCAGCAGTGAACCCGGTCGGGGCACTGAAGCTTTCTTT